This T cell receptor (beta chain) was sequenced in a study of cytomegalovirus exposure and HLA in healthy donors. As for the study in general: Among the approximately 430 donors who were genotyped, 81% fell in the genetic ancestry cluster that is associated with self-reported Caucasian donors.

Note on this clone: Its target is unknown.

Findings and limits, study-wide: In a later analysis, most CMV-associated TCR beta chains appeared HLA-restricted. Cytomegalovirus association was listed for approximately 160 TCR beta chains. Earlier findings revealed that most TCR beta V segments proved productive either about 87% or about 30% of the time.

The PCR used 60 Vbeta and 13 Jbeta primers. Measured with immunoSEQ multiplex PCR; TCRdb has only the in-frame clones, and not every one. Of about 180,000 clones in the sample, around 76% are singletons; the top ten hold more than 1.5%. This CDR3 contains 14 residues. Germline V gives CDR1 LNHNV, CDR2 YYDKDF (reference sequence). Trimming removed 5 bases at V and 0 bases at J, with 8 bases between. The gene calls are TRBV15 and TRBJ2-1, with unresolved D. The clonotype was recovered from a man aged 40-55 years in good health and CMV-seronegative. Sequencing used PBMCs. For the CDR3, the DNA is TGTGCCACCAGCGGGCCCAACTCCTACAATGAGCAGTTCTTC. Amino acids: CATSGPNSYNEQFF.